This T cell receptor (beta chain) was recorded in a study of cytomegalovirus exposure and HLA in healthy donors. Findings and limits, study-wide: Prior analysis indicated that the majority of TCR beta V segments exhibited productivity approximately 90% or approximately 30% of the time.

Trimming removed 3 bases from V and 8 bases from J; junction bases left unmatched: 7. The CDR3 sequence is 15 residues long. CDR1 is SEHNR and CDR2 is FQNEAQ in the germline V gene (reference sequence). For this clone: Its antigen is unidentified.

The PCR had 60 Vbeta and 13 Jbeta primers. Clones were read by immunoSEQ multiplex PCR, and TCRdb kept only the in-frame ones, dropping some. The sample contains roughly 120,000 clones, approximately 81% of which appear only once. The chain links TRBV7-9 to TRBJ2-1, with 10 bases that match TRBD2. This receptor was identified in a woman in her twenties or thirties in good health and CMV-seronegative. Sequencing was carried out using PBMCs. CDR3 DNA sequence: TGTGCCAGCAGCTTCCTAGCGGGAGTACGGGATGAGCAGTTCTTC. Its protein product is CASSFLAGVRDEQFF.